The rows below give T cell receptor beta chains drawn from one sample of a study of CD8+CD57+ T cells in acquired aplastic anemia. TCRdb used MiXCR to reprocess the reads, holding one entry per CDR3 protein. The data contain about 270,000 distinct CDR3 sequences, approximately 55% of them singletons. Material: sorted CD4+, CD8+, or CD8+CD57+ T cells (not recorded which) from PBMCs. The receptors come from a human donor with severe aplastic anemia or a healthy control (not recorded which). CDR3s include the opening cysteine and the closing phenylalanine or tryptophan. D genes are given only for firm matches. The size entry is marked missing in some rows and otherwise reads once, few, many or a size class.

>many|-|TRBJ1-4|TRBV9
CASSSRGGLRTNEKLFF
TGTGCCAGCAGCTCCCGGGGGGGGCTGAGAACTAATGAAAAACTGTTTTTT
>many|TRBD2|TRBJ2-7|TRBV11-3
CASSRGGDYEQYF
TGTGCCAGCAGCAGGGGAGGGGACTACGAGCAGTACTTC
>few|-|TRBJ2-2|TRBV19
CASSIAATNTGELFF
TGTGCCAGTAGTATTGCAGCGACGAACACCGGGGAGCTGTTTTTT
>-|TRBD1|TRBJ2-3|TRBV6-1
CASSEGQGVTDTQYF
TGTGCCAGCAGTGAGGGACAGGGGGTCACAGATACGCAGTATTTT
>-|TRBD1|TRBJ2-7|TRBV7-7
CASSPTDRGPYEQYF
TGTGCTAGCAGCCCAACCGACAGGGGGCCGTACGAGCAGTACTTC
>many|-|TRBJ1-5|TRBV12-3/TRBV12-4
CASSLADGGGQPQHF
TGTGCCAGCAGTTTAGCGGACGGGGGCGGTCAGCCCCAGCATTTT
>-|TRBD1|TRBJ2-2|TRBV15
CATSTPRGQGSGELFF
TGTGCCACCAGCACCCCGCGGGGACAGGGGTCCGGGGAGCTGTTTTTT
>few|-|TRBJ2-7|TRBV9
CASSVEGGGASYEQYF
TGTGCCAGCAGCGTAGAGGGGGGGGGGGCATCGTACGAGCAGTACTTC
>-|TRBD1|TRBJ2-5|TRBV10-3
CAISLTGKETQYF
TGTGCCATCAGCCTGACAGGGAAAGAGACCCAGTACTTC
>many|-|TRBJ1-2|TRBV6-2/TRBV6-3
CASSAGILYGYTF
TGTGCCAGCAGCGCCGGGATTCTCTATGGCTACACCTTC
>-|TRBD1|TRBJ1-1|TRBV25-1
CASSVNRGGNTEAFF
TGTGCCAGCAGTGTTAACAGGGGGGGGAACACTGAAGCTTTCTTT
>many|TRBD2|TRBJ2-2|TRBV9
CASSVERGGLTGELFF
TGTGCCAGCAGCGTAGAGCGGGGGGGCCTGACCGGGGAGCTGTTTTTT
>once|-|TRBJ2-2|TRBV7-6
CASSLAQGGNTGELFF
TGTGCCAGCAGCTTAGCACAGGGTGGGAACACCGGGGAGCTGTTTTTT
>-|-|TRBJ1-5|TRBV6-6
CASSTVAGLGEKQPQHF
TGTGCCAGCAGTACCGTAGCGGGACTCGGCGAGAAACAGCCCCAGCATTTT
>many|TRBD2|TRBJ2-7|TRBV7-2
CASSSSGAYEQYF
TGTGCCAGCAGTTCTAGCGGGGCCTACGAGCAGTACTTC
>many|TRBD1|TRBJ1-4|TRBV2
CASRDRGHYEKLFF
TGTGCCAGCAGAGACAGGGGGCACTATGAAAAACTGTTTTTT
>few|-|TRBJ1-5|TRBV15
CATSLDRGQPQHF
TGTGCCACCAGCTTAGACAGAGGTCAGCCCCAGCATTTT
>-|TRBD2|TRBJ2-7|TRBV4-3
CASSQEAGAYEQYF
TGCGCCAGCAGCCAAGAGGCGGGGGCCTACGAGCAGTACTTC
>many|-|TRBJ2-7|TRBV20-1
CSARDGPSGKPKF
TGCAGTGCTAGAGATGGCCCGTCCGGGAAACCGAAATTC
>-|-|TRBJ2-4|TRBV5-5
CASSLLATGLAKNIQYF
TGTGCCAGCAGCTTATTAGCGACAGGCCTAGCCAAAAACATTCAGTACTTC
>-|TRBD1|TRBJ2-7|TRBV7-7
CASSLDRGCEQYF
TGTGCCAGCAGCTTAGACAGGGGCTGCGAGCAGTACTTC
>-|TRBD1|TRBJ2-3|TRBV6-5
CASSSGQSTDTQYF
TGTGCCAGCAGTTCGGGACAGAGCACAGATACGCAGTATTTT
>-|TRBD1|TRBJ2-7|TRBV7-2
CASGVRQGSSYEQYF
TGTGCCAGTGGGGTCCGACAGGGGAGCTCCTACGAGCAGTACTTC
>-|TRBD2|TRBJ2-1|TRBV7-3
CASSTGLGEQFF
TGTGCCAGCAGCACCGGACTAGGTGAGCAGTTCTTC
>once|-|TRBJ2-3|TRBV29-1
CSVDVGSTDTQYF
TGCAGCGTTGACGTGGGGTCCACAGATACGCAGTATTTT
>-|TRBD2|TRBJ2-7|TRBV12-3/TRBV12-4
CASSLRELYEQYF
TGTGCCAGCAGTTTGCGGGAGCTCTACGAGCAGTACTTC
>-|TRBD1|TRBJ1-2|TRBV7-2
CASSLVDRGYGYTF
TGTGCCAGCAGCTTAGTTGACAGGGGATATGGCTACACCTTC
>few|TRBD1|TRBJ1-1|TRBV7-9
CASSLLTGSATEAFF
TGTGCCAGCAGCTTACTGACAGGGTCCGCCACTGAAGCTTTCTTT
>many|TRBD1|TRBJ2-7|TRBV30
CAWFPVGQKYEQYF
TGTGCCTGGTTTCCTGTGGGACAGAAGTACGAGCAGTACTTC
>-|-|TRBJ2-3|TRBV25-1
CASSADGPTHTDTQYF
TGTGCCAGCAGTGCCGACGGACCCACTCACACAGATACGCAGTATTTT
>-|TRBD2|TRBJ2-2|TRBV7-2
CASSHGGLAVTGELFF
TGTGCCAGCAGCCATGGAGGACTAGCGGTCACCGGGGAGCTGTTTTTT
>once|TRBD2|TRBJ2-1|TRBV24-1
CATSDGTSGGAHEQFF
TGTGCCACCAGTGACGGGACTAGCGGGGGGGCTCATGAGCAGTTCTTC
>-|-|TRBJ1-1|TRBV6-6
CASTSPVVGRATEAFF
TGTGCCAGCACCTCCCCCGTGGTGGGGAGGGCGACTGAAGCTTTCTTT
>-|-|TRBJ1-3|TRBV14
CASSQDGTTTRSSGNTIYF
TGCGCCAGCAGCCAGGACGGGACCACCACCCGGAGCTCTGGAAACACCATATATTTT
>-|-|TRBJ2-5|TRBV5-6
CASSLVGTQYF
TGTGCCAGCAGCTTGGTGGGGACCCAGTACTTC
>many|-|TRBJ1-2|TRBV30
CAWSGPRNYGYTF
TGTGCCTGGAGTGGGCCCCGTAACTATGGCTACACCTTC
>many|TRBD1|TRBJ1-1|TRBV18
CASSSGQTNTEAFF
TGTGCCAGCTCATCGGGACAGACCAACACTGAAGCTTTCTTT
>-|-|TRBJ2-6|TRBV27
CASSRAGPSGANVLTF
TGTGCCAGCAGTCGGGCAGGGCCTTCTGGGGCCAACGTCCTGACTTTC
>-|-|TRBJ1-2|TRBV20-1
CSARKQARSSGNTF
TGCAGTGCTAGAAAACAGGCGCGGAGCTCTGGAAACACCTTC
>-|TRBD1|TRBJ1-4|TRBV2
CASSDPGGGEKLFF
TGTGCCAGCAGTGACCCAGGGGGAGGAGAAAAACTGTTTTTT
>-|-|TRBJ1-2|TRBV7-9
CASTPPGDMGYTF
TGTGCCAGTACCCCCCCGGGGGATATGGGCTACACCTTC
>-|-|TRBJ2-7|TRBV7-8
CASSLGTNTYEQYF
TGTGCCAGCAGCTTAGGAACGAATACCTACGAGCAGTACTTC
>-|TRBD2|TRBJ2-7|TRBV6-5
CASSAWAGGTYEQYF
TGTGCCAGCAGTGCCTGGGCGGGAGGAACCTACGAGCAGTACTTC
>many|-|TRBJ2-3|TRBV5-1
CASSSAPQDTQYF
TGCGCCAGCAGCTCTGCCCCCCAGGATACGCAGTATTTT
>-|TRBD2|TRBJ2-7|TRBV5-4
CASSLEAGVNYEQYF
TGTGCCAGCAGCTTGGAAGCGGGGGTAAATTACGAGCAGTACTTC